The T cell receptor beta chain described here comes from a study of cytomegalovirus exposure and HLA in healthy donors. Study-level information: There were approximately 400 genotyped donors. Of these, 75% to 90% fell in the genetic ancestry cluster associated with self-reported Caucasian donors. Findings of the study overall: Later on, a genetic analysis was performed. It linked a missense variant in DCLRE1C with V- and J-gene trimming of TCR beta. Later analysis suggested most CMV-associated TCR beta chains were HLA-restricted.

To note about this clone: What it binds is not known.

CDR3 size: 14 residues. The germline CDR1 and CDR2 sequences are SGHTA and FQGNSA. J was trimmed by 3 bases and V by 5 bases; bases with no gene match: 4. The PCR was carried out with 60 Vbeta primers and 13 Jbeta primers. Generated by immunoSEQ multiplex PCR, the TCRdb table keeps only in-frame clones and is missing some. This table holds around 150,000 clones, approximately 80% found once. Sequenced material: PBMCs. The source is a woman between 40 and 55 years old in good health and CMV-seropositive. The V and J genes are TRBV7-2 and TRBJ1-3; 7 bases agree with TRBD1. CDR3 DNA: TGTGCCAGCAGCCCGACAGGGTATGGAAACACCATATATTTT. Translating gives CASSPTGYGNTIYF.